The 23 T cell receptor beta chains below were found in one sample sequenced in a study of blood T cells in healthy people across ages. Next came a second PCR, run for 7 to 11 cycles, which used a sample-barcoded 5' primer along with a J-beta primer mix. TCRdb used MiXCR to reprocess the 5' RACE reads, holding one entry per CDR3 protein. The table records some 900,000 distinct CDR3 sequences, roughly 48% of them present only once. What was sequenced was blood. Receptor source: a man aged 30-40 years in good health.

The chain carries TRBV7-2 and TRBJ2-7, with D maybe TRBD2 (5 bases). CDR3 length equals 13 residues. Germline CDR1 and CDR2: SGHTA and FQGNSA. The V and J ends lost 5 bases and 6 bases respectively, with 14 bases between them. The CDR3 sequence: CASSPQRVCEQYF. The DNA for the CDR3 is TGTGCCAGCAGCCCGCAGAGGGTGTGCGAGCAGTACTTC.

The sample holds a few counts of this clonotype. The rearrangement uses TRBV12-3 or TRBV12-4 and TRBJ1-6; D is undetermined. The CDR3 runs to 12 residues. Trimming stripped 4 bases from V and 9 bases from J, with 7 bases between. CDR3 in amino acids: CASSSLSSPLHF. Written as DNA, the CDR3 is TGTGCCAGCAGTTCCCTCTCTTCACCCCTCCACTTT.

CDR3 region: CASSLQASASMGGYTF. The CDR3 DNA follows: TGCGCCAGCAGCCTGCAGGCTTCGGCCTCAATGGGGGGCTACACCTTC. The V and J genes are TRBV5-1 and TRBJ1-2; D uncertain. Germline CDR1 is SGHRS and CDR2 is YFSETQ. The CDR3 is made up of 16 amino acids. Trimming left V 4 bases short and J 8 bases short, with 24 bases between.

CDR3 DNA: TGCAGCGCTGGACAGGGTCCTGGCTATGGCTACACCTTC. It yields the protein CSAGQGPGYGYTF. The rearrangement joins TRBV29-1 to TRBJ1-2, with 8 bases fitting TRBD1. Germline CDR1 and CDR2: SQVTM and ANQGSEA. Trimming took 7 bases from V and 4 from J; bases not matched to a gene: 8. The CDR3 sequence is 13 residues long.

The chain recombines TRBV20-1 with TRBJ2-5, with 8 bases matching TRBD1. The J call may be mistaken, given a closer DNA end match to TRBJ2-7. Germline-derived CDR1 and CDR2 are DFQATT and SNEGSKA (reference sequence). The CDR3 runs 15 residues. The CDR3 spells CSAKQGAGAIYEQYF. In DNA, the CDR3 is TGCAGTGCAAAGCAGGGGGCAGGGGCGATCTACGAGCAGTACTTC.

The V gene is TRBV7-2, the J gene TRBJ2-5; 7 nucleotides align to TRBD1. Germline-derived CDR1 and CDR2 are SGHTA and FQGNSA. The ends lost 1 base at V and 4 bases at J; junction bases unmatched: 3. The CDR3 totals 14 residues. The CDR3 DNA follows: TGTGCCAGCAGCTTAGGATACAGGGGAGAGACCCAGTACTTC. It translates to CASSLGYRGETQYF.

The chain carries TRBV7-9 and TRBJ2-5; TRBD2 might be the D (5 bases). Germline V gives CDR1 SEHNR, CDR2 FQNEAQ (reference sequence). The CDR3 extends over 15 amino acids. V was clipped by 3 bases and J by 3 bases, with 14 bases between them. The CDR3 is CASSFGVGREETQYF. The CDR3 bases are TGTGCCAGCAGCTTCGGGGTGGGAAGAGAAGAGACCCAGTACTTC.

The chain has TRBV11-2 and TRBJ1-1; D uncertain. The CDR3 has 16 amino acids. CDR1 and CDR2 from the germline V gene are SGHAT and FQNNGV. Trimming shortened V by 0 bases and J by 5 bases, and 16 bases separated the two germline ends. The CDR3 region is CASSLETSGERTEAFF. As DNA, the CDR3 is TGTGCCAGCAGCTTAGAAACCTCAGGTGAGAGAACTGAAGCTTTCTTT.

This clonotype was seen more than once but under ten times. The V call is TRBV5-5, the J call TRBJ1-5; 7 bases are shared with TRBD1. This CDR3 spans 14 amino acids. Germline CDR1 reads SGHKS; CDR2 reads YYEKEE (reference sequence). The junction had 5 bases not matched to a gene; V was cut back by 4 bases and J by 4 bases. CDR3 sequence (DNA): TGTGCCAGCAGCCAGGACAGGAGGAATCAGCCCCAGCATTTT. Its protein is CASSQDRRNQPQHF.

At least ten counts were recorded for this clonotype. The chain couples TRBV29-1 to TRBJ2-1; 8 positions match TRBD1. The CDR3 length is 14 residues. Germline CDR1 is SQVTM and CDR2 is ANQGSEA. Losses at the gene ends were 4 bases for V and 9 bases for J; bases not matched to a gene: 11. CDR3 coding DNA: TGCAGCGTTGGACGGGGGACACAGGGGGGTGAGCAGTTCTTC. Its translation: CSVGRGTQGGEQFF.

The chain employs TRBV20-1 and TRBJ2-2, with TRBD2 matching over 11 bases. Germline CDR1 is DFQATT and CDR2 is SNEGSKA (reference sequence). The CDR3 runs 15 residues. After removal of 6 bases from V and 3 bases from J, the junction contained 6 bases not matched to a gene. For the CDR3, the DNA is TGCAGTGCCGGGACTAGCGGCCGTTACACCGGGGAGCTGTTTTTT. This sequence encodes CSAGTSGRYTGELFF.

Note on this clonotype: A junction boundary mismatches the germline segment, possibly from a read error. The rearrangement links TRBV9 to TRBJ2-1, with 8 bases matching TRBD2. Germline V CDR1 and CDR2: SGDLS, YYNGEE. This CDR3 is 15 amino acids long. The CDR3 DNA reads as TGTGCCAGCGGCGTAGCCCAAGCCGGGACTAGGCAGCGGTTCTTC. It translates to CASGVAQAGTRQRFF.

This clonotype was seen more than once but under ten times. The chain joins TRBV6-2 or TRBV6-3 to TRBJ2-3; D remains ambiguous. The CDR3 is 16 residues long. Deletions cut 2 bases from V and 2 bases from J, with 14 bases between. Germline assignment: CDR1 MNHEY and CDR2 SVGEGT. The CDR3 sequence: CASSYDIRLNTDTQYF. In nucleotides, the CDR3 is TGTGCCAGCAGTTACGATATTCGGCTGAACACAGATACGCAGTATTTT.

This clonotype occurred once. V and J are TRBV10-3 and TRBJ2-5, with a weak D call TRBD2 (5 bases). Germline V lookup: CDR1 ENHRY, CDR2 SYGVKD. Trimming took 7 bases from V and 11 from J, leaving 17 bases between them. The CDR3 has 12 amino acids. The CDR3 sequence: CAINNGESEQYF. Here the CDR3 DNA reads TGTGCCATCAATAACGGGGAGAGTGAGCAGTACTTC.

This clonotype was picked up a small number of times. The J gene is TRBJ2-1, the V gene TRBV29-1, with D maybe TRBD2 (7 bases). This CDR3 is built from 14 residues. Trimming pared 0 bases from V and 7 bases from J, leaving 13 bases between. Germline values: CDR1 SQVTM, CDR2 ANQGSEA. The CDR3 coding sequence is TGCAGCGTTGAAGATCGGGGGGCGAAGAATGAGCAGTTCTTC. Protein: CSVEDRGAKNEQFF.

This clonotype came up a few times. The V and J genes are TRBV4-2 and TRBJ2-1; 7 bases map to TRBD1. Germline CDR1 and CDR2: LGHNA and YNFKEQ. V was clipped by 0 bases and J by 0 bases; unmatched bases: 2. The CDR3 totals 16 residues. The CDR3 nucleotides are TGTGCCAGCAGCCAAGAGGGGGACAGCTCCTACAATGAGCAGTTCTTC. Translating it yields CASSQEGDSSYNEQFF.

This chain uses TRBV5-6 with TRBJ2-1; TRBD1 or TRBD2 may be the D gene (6 bases each). With 0 bases removed from V and 8 bases from J, the gap between germline ends came to 24 bases. The CDR3 has 18 residues. Germline values: CDR1 SGHDT, CDR2 YYEEEE. CDR3 in DNA: TGTGCCAGCAGCTTGGGCCGGGTGGGGGGCTTGAGCCTTGATGAGCAGTTCTTC. Translation: CASSLGRVGGLSLDEQFF.

The chain joins TRBV9 to TRBJ1-2, with D uncertain. This CDR3 region has 15 residues. The germline V and J ends were trimmed by 0 bases and 3 bases, with 12 bases remaining between them. Germline CDR1 is SGDLS and CDR2 is YYNGEE. The CDR3 DNA reads as TGTGCCAGCAGCGTAGCTCCCACTGGGGACTATGGCTACACCTTC. Translated: CASSVAPTGDYGYTF.

This clonotype appeared a few times. The gene calls are TRBV6-4 and TRBJ2-1; the D gene is possibly TRBD1 (6 bases). Per the germline V gene, CDR1 is MRHNA and CDR2 is SNTAGT. This CDR3 contains 15 residues. The V and J ends lost 3 bases and 4 bases respectively, with 13 bases between them. CDR3 nucleotides: TGTGCCAGCAGTGAAGGGACACTTTCTTACAATGAGCAGTTCTTC. Translation gives CASSEGTLSYNEQFF.

This clonotype was seen ten or more times. The V gene is TRBV10-3, the J gene TRBJ2-2; TRBD2 matches at 8 bases. The CDR3 has 16 residues. Germline values: CDR1 ENHRY, CDR2 SYGVKD. Trimming removed 6 bases from V and 1 base from J; junction bases left unmatched: 7. CDR3 protein: CAIRVGAGVNTGELFF. DNA for the CDR3: TGTGCCATCAGAGTTGGAGCGGGGGTGAACACCGGGGAGCTGTTTTTT.

The V gene is TRBV14, the J gene TRBJ1-2; 8 nucleotides line up with TRBD1. Germline trimming cut 2 bases from V and 5 bases from J; bases unmatched to any gene: 4. CDR3 length: 14 residues. The germline CDR1 and CDR2 sequences are SGHDN and FVKESK. This chain's CDR3 is CASSQLTGGYGYTF. The CDR3 bases are TGTGCCAGCAGCCAACTAACAGGGGGGTATGGCTACACCTTC.

CDR3 residues: CASTQALPEYGYTF. Written as DNA, the CDR3 is TGCGCCAGCACCCAGGCCCTCCCAGAATATGGCTACACCTTC. V gene TRBV5-1 combines with J gene TRBJ1-2; D remains ambiguous. V gave up 6 bases and J gave up 5 bases, with 17 bases separating them. This CDR3 region has 14 residues. Germline V gene data show CDR1 as SGHRS and CDR2 as YFSETQ. Combining the CDR3 with reference TRBV5-1 and TRBJ1-2 gives the whole variable domain KAGVTQTPRYLIKTRGQQVTLSCSPISGHRSVSWYQQTPGQGLQFLFEYFSETQRNKGNFPGRFSGRQFSNSRSEMNVSTLELGDSALYLCASTQALPEYGYTFGSGTRLTVV.

This chain connects TRBV5-4 to TRBJ2-2; possible D gene TRBD1, 6 bases. With 10 bases removed from V and 2 bases from J, the gap between germline ends came to 15 bases. CDR1 is SGHNT, CDR2 YYREEE, per germline (reference sequence). The CDR3 loop spans 14 amino acids. The CDR3 DNA is TGTGCCGGGAGCCGGGACACTAACACCGGGGAGCTGTTTTTT. Translation: CAGSRDTNTGELFF.